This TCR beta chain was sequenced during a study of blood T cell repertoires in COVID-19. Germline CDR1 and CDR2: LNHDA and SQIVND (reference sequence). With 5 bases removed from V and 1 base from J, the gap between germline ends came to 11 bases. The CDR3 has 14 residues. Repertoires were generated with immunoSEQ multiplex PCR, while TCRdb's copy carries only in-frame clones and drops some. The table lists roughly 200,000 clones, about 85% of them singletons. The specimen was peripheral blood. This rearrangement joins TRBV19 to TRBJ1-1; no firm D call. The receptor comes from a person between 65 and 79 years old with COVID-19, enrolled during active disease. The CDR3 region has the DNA TGTGCCAGTAGTCCAGGTGGGCGGAACACTGAAGCTTTCTTT. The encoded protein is CASSPGGRNTEAFF.